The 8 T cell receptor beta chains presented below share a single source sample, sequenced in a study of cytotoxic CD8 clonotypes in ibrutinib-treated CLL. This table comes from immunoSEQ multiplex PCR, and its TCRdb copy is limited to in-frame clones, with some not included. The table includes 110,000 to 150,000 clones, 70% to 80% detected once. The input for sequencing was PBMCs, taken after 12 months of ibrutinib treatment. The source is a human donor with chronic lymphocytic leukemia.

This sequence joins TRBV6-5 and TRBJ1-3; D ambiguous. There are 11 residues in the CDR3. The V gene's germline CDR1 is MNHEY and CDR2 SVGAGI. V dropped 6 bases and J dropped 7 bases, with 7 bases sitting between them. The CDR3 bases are TGTGCCAGCAGATCATGGAACACCATATATTTT. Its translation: CASRSWNTIYF.

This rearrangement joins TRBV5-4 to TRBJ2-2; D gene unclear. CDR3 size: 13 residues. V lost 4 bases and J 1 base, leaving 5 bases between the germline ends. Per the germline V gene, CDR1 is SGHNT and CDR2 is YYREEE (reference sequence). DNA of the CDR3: TGTGCCAGCAGCCGAGAGAACACCGGGGAGCTGTTTTTT. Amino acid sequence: CASSRENTGELFF.

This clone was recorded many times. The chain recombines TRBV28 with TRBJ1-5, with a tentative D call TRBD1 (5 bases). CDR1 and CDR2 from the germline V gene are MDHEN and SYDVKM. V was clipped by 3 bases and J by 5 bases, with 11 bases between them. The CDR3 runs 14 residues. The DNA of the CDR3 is TGTGCCAGCAGTTTGGCGTTGGGGGATCAGCCCCAGCATTTT. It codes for CASSLALGDQPQHF.

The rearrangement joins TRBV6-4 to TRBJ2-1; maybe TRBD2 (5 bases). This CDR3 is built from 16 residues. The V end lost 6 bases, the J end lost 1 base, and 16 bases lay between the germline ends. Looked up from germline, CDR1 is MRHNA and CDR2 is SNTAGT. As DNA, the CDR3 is TGTGCCAGCAGCCGCTCGTGGGGAGAATCCTACAATGAGCAGTTCTTC. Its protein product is CASSRSWGESYNEQFF.

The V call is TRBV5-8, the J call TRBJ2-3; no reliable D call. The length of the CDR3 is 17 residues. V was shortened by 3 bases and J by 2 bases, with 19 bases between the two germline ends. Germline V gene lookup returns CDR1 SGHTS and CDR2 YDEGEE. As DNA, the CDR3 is TGTGCCAGCAGCTCCCTCGATAGGCAAGGAGTCACAGATACGCAGTATTTT. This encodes CASSSLDRQGVTDTQYF.

The CDR3 sequence: CASSETGRNEQFF. The CDR3 DNA follows: TGTGCCAGCAGTGAGACGGGCCGAAATGAGCAGTTCTTC. The V gene is TRBV6-1, the J gene TRBJ2-1; D is undetermined. This CDR3 has 13 amino acids. Germline CDR1 is MNHNS and CDR2 is SASEGT. V lost 3 bases to trimming and J lost 7 bases, with 10 bases between them.

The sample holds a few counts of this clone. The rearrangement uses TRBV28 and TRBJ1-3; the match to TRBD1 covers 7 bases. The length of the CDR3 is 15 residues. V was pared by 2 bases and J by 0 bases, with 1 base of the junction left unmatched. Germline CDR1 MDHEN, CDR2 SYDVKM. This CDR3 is CASSLGTASGNTIYF. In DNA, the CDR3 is TGTGCCAGCAGTTTAGGGACAGCCTCTGGAAACACCATATATTTT.

The CDR3 coding sequence is TGCGCCAGCAGCTTGGCCCAGGGGGCCGGTGAGGAAAAACTGTTTTTT. Its protein is CASSLAQGAGEEKLFF. The chain uses TRBV5-1 and TRBJ1-4; 8 bases agree with TRBD1. CDR1 SGHRS and CDR2 YFSETQ come from the germline V gene. V lost 0 bases to trimming and J lost 8 bases; unmatched junction nucleotides: 9. This CDR3 comprises 16 residues.